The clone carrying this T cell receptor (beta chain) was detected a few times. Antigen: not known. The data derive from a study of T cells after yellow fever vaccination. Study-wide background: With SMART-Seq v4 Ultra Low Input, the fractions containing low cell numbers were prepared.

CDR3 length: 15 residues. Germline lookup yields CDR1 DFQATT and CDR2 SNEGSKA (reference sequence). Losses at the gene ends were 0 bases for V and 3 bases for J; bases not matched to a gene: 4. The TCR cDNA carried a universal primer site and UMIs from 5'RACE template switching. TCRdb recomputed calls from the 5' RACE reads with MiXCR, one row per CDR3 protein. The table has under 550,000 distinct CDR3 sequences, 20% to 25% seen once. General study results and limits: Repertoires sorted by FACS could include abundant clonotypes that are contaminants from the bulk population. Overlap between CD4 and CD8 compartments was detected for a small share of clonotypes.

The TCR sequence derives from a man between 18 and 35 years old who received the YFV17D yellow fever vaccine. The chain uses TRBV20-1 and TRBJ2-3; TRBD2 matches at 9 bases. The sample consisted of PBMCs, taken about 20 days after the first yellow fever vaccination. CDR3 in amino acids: CSARDNLAGTDTQYF. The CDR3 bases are TGCAGTGCTAGAGATAACCTAGCGGGGACAGATACGCAGTATTTT.